The 8 T cell receptor beta chains listed next were all sequenced from one sample in a study of T cell responses to AZD1222 COVID-19 vaccine. Clones were sequenced by immunoSEQ multiplex PCR, and TCRdb holds only the in-frame ones, with some missing. This table has 35,000 to 55,000 clones, 83% appearing once. This specimen consisted of peripheral blood, obtained on day 0 of AZD1222 vaccination. These receptor sequences come from an adult in good health.

The chain employs TRBV6-2 or TRBV6-3 and TRBJ2-7; the D is unclear. Germline loops: CDR1 MNHEY, CDR2 SVGEGT. The CDR3 runs to 13 residues. The ends were cut back, 1 base at V and 2 bases at J, with 6 bases in the middle. CDR3 region: CASSYWAAYEQYF. The CDR3 nucleotides are TGTGCCAGCAGTTACTGGGCAGCCTACGAGCAGTACTTC.

The chain joins TRBV28 to TRBJ1-5, with 7 bases that match TRBD1. Germline V CDR1 and CDR2: MDHEN, SYDVKM. The CDR3 has 15 amino acids. V lost 6 bases, J lost 4 bases, and 9 bases stayed unmatched. CDR3 nucleotides: TGTGCCAGCAGAGAAGGGACAGTACTGAATCAGCCCCAGCATTTT. Protein product: CASREGTVLNQPQHF. Drawing the rest from reference TRBV28 and TRBJ1-5, the complete variable domain is DVKVTQSSRYLVKRTGEKVFLECVQDMDHENMFWYRQDPGLGLRLIYFSYDVKMKEKGDIPEGYSVSREKKERFSLILESASTNQTSMYLCASREGTVLNQPQHFGDGTRLSIL.

The CDR3: CASSPPGTLYGYTF. CDR3 bases: TGCGCCAGCAGCCCCCCCGGGACTCTCTATGGCTACACCTTC. The rearrangement uses TRBV5-1 and TRBJ1-2; possibly TRBD1 for D (5 bases). From germline, CDR1 is SGHRS and CDR2 YFSETQ. This CDR3 has 14 residues. V lost 4 bases and J lost 4, with 14 bases in between.

V and J are TRBV28 and TRBJ1-2; D ambiguous. V lost 6 bases, J lost 4 bases, and 15 bases lay in between. CDR1 is MDHEN and CDR2 is SYDVKM in the germline V gene. This CDR3 is built from 14 residues. The CDR3, as DNA: TGTGCCAGCAGCGTAGTCCGGGTCGGCTATGGCTACACCTTC. Protein product: CASSVVRVGYGYTF.

The rearrangement uses TRBV11-2 and TRBJ2-6, with 10 nucleotides matching TRBD2. The CDR3 is 19 residues long. The J segment lost 0 bases and the V segment lost 1 base, leaving 6 bases of the junction unmatched. Germline assignment: CDR1 SGHAT and CDR2 FQNNGV. CDR3 DNA: TGTGCCAGCAGCTTAGGGCTAGCGGGGGTGAGCTCTGGGGCCAACGTCCTGACTTTC. This translates into CASSLGLAGVSSGANVLTF.

The rearrangement joins TRBV24-1 to TRBJ2-5; 8 bases agree with TRBD1. Trimming removed 9 bases from V and 3 bases from J; junction bases left unmatched: 5. Germline-derived CDR1 and CDR2 are KGHDR and SFDVKD. There are 13 residues in the CDR3. CDR3 loop: CATGPDREETQYF. CDR3 nucleotides: TGTGCCACCGGCCCGGACAGGGAAGAGACCCAGTACTTC.

The chain carries TRBV6-5 and TRBJ1-1; the D gene is possibly TRBD1 (6 bases). Germline values: CDR1 MNHEY, CDR2 SVGAGI. The CDR3 has 15 residues. With 3 bases removed from V and 4 bases from J, the gap between germline ends came to 15 bases. CDR3 region: CASSYSGETGTEAFF. In DNA, the CDR3 is TGTGCCAGCAGTTATTCAGGGGAGACGGGCACTGAAGCTTTCTTT.

J is TRBJ2-5 and V is TRBV10-1, with D perhaps TRBD2 (5 bases). V lost 6 bases to trimming and J lost 2 bases, with 22 bases between them. Germline V gene sequence: CDR1 WNHNN, CDR2 SYGVQD (reference sequence). This CDR3 region has 17 residues. Written as DNA, the CDR3 is TGCGCCAGCAGCCAGTCTCGGGGTTCCCCCCTTCAAGAGACCCAGTACTTC. Residues: CASSQSRGSPLQETQYF.